The clone carrying this TCR beta chain was detected many times. The data were obtained in a study of T-cell reconstitution after alpha-beta-depleted transplantation in children. Germline CDR1 and CDR2: DFQATT and SNEGSKA (reference sequence). V was clipped by 5 bases and J by 0 bases, with 13 bases between them. The CDR3 length is 14 residues. Unique molecular identifiers were incorporated into the prepared TCRbeta library. MiXCR was run by TCRdb on the PCR reads, yielding one entry per CDR3 protein. This table has 200,000 to 250,000 distinct CDR3 sequences, 9.7% appearing once. The receptor was isolated from a human donor who donated a stem cell graft to a child with SCID. V usage is TRBV20-1 and J usage is TRBJ1-2; no clear D gene. The sample here was PBMCs from the stem cell graft donor, taken from the stem cell graft. CDR3 region: CSAHQRRSNYGYTF. DNA for the CDR3: TGCAGTGCTCACCAGAGACGGTCTAACTATGGCTACACCTTC.